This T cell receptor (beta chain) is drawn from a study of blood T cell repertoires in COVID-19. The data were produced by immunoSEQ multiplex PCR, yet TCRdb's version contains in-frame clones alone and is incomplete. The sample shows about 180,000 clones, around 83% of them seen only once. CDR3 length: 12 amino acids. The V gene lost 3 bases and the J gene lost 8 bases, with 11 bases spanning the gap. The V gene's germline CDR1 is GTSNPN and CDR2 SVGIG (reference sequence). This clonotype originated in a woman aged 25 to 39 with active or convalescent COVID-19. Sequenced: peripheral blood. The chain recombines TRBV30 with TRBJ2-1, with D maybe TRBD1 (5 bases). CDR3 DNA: TGTGCCTGGAGCATCCAGGGCTATGAGCAGTTCTTC. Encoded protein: CAWSIQGYEQFF.